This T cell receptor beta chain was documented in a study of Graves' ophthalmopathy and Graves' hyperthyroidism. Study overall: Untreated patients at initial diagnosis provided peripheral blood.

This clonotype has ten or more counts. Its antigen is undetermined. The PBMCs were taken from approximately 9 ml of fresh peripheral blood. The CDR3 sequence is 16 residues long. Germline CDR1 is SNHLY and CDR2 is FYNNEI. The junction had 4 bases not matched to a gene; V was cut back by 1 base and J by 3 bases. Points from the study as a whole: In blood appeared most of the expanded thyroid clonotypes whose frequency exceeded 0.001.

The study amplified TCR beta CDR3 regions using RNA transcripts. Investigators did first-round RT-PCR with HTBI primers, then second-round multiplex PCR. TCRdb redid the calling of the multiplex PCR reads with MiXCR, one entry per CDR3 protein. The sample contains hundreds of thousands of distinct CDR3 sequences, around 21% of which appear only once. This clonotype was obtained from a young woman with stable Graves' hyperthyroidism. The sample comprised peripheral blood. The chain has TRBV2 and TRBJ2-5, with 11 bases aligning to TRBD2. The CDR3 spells CASSEELAGAKETQYF. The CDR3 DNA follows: TGTGCCAGCAGTGAAGAACTAGCGGGGGCTAAAGAGACCCAGTACTTC. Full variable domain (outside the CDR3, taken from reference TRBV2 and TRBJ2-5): EPEVTQTPSHQVTQMGQEVILRCVPISNHLYFYWYRQILGQKVEFLVSFYNNEISEKSEIFDDQFSVERPDGSNFTLKIRSTKLEDSAMYFCASSEELAGAKETQYFGPGTRLLVL.